One sample yielded the 18 T cell receptor beta chains listed below, sequenced in a study of shared clonotypes between healthy human individuals. Using immunoSEQ multiplex PCR, the repertoire was profiled, and TCRdb retains in-frame clones only, with some absent. The sample carries over a million clones, 95% to 97% recorded once. The sample consisted of naive CD4+ T cells sorted from blood. Subset indicated: CD45RA+ positively selected. The receptors here all came from a man between 25 and 39 years old in good health.

This sequence joins TRBV5-8 and TRBJ2-5, with D tentatively TRBD1 or TRBD2 (6 bases each). Germline CDR1 is SGHTS and CDR2 is YDEGEE. The CDR3 is 14 amino acids. V lost 1 base, J lost 3 bases, and 10 bases lay in between. CDR3: CASSLSGAEETQYF. The CDR3 DNA follows: TGTGCCAGCAGCTTGTCGGGGGCGGAAGAGACCCAGTACTTC.

The chain recombines TRBV28 with TRBJ2-7; perhaps D is TRBD1 or TRBD2 (6 bases each). Per germline, CDR1 MDHEN and CDR2 SYDVKM. With 4 bases removed from V and 2 bases from J, the gap between germline ends came to 21 bases. The length of the CDR3 is 17 residues. CDR3 bases: TGTGCCAGCAGTTCCATGGGGGGCAGGGTGGTTACCTACGAGCAGTACTTC. Its translation: CASSSMGGRVVTYEQYF. The full variable domain, in which reference TRBV28 and TRBJ2-7 provide the parts outside the CDR3, is DVKVTQSSRYLVKRTGEKVFLECVQDMDHENMFWYRQDPGLGLRLIYFSYDVKMKEKGDIPEGYSVSREKKERFSLILESASTNQTSMYLCASSSMGGRVVTYEQYFGPGTRLTVT.

A remark on this clone: The same CDR3 can be traced to other DNA sequences in this sample. The chain links TRBV30 to TRBJ1-5, with a tentative D call TRBD1 (5 bases). This CDR3 contains 13 residues. V was trimmed by 1 base and J by 2 bases, leaving 6 bases between them. CDR1 is GTSNPN and CDR2 is SVGIG in the germline V gene (reference sequence). The CDR3 DNA follows: TGTGCCTGGAGTGGGGGGGGCAATCAGCCCCAGCATTTT. Amino acids: CAWSGGGNQPQHF.

V gene TRBV5-1 combines with J gene TRBJ2-7; D tentatively fits TRBD1 or TRBD2 (7 bases each). Germline V CDR1 and CDR2: SGHRS, YFSETQ. CDR3 length: 15 residues. Trimming cost V 4 bases and J 2 bases, with 16 bases left between them. CDR3 amino acids: CASSQQGGHAYEQYF. In DNA, the CDR3 is TGCGCCAGCAGCCAGCAGGGGGGGCACGCCTACGAGCAGTACTTC.

The rearrangement joins TRBV9 to TRBJ2-7, with a tentative D call TRBD2 (7 bases). V dropped 0 bases and J dropped 0 bases, with 19 bases sitting between them. The CDR3 totals 18 residues. Germline V lookup: CDR1 SGDLS, CDR2 YYNGEE. The CDR3: CASSVAPLGGATSYEQYF. The DNA of the CDR3 is TGTGCCAGCAGCGTAGCACCATTAGGGGGGGCTACCTCCTACGAGCAGTACTTC.

The J gene is TRBJ2-3, the V gene TRBV19, with 11 nucleotides matching TRBD2. V trimming: 5 bases; J trimming: 4 bases; junction bases outside the gene matches: 8. The CDR3 covers 16 residues. Germline V gene data show CDR1 as LNHDA and CDR2 as SQIVND (reference sequence). CDR3 amino acids: CASSLLAGAVPDTQYF. The CDR3, as DNA: TGTGCCAGTAGTTTACTAGCGGGAGCTGTCCCAGATACGCAGTATTTT.

This chain connects TRBV4-1 to TRBJ2-4, with D possibly being TRBD1 or TRBD2 (6 bases each). Germline V gene lookup returns CDR1 MGHRA and CDR2 YSYEKL. V was cut by 3 bases and J by 6 bases, with 15 bases left in between. The CDR3 contains 15 residues. The CDR3 loop reads CASSHVWGALNIQYF. The DNA of the CDR3 is TGCGCCAGCAGCCATGTCTGGGGGGCCCTAAACATTCAGTACTTC.

V and J are TRBV6-5 and TRBJ2-1, with 7 bases identical to TRBD2. The CDR3 consists of 13 residues. V was clipped by 4 bases and J by 13 bases; unmatched bases: 10. Looked up from germline, CDR1 is MNHEY and CDR2 is SVGAGI. The CDR3 DNA sequence: TGTGCCAGCAGTTCCACTCTAGCGGTGGAACAGTTCTTC. Amino acid sequence: CASSSTLAVEQFF.

This chain joins TRBV10-2 and TRBJ2-1, with 15 bases lining up with TRBD2. The CDR3 has 18 residues. V lost 6 bases, J lost 0 bases, and 6 bases stayed unmatched. Germline lookup yields CDR1 WSHSY and CDR2 SAAADI. The DNA of the CDR3 is TGCGCCAGCAGAGGACTAGCGGGAGGGCACAGCTCCTACAATGAGCAGTTCTTC. Its protein product is CASRGLAGGHSSYNEQFF.

The gene calls are TRBV13 and TRBJ2-1; no clear D gene. The germline V gene has CDR1 PRHDT and CDR2 FYEKMQ (reference sequence). This CDR3 is 13 amino acids long. Between the trimmed V and J ends, which lost 3 bases and 9 bases, there was a span of 12 bases. The chain's CDR3 is CASSFLGPGEQFF. The CDR3 coding sequence is TGTGCCAGCAGCTTTTTAGGGCCAGGTGAGCAGTTCTTC.

V gene TRBV19 combines with J gene TRBJ2-4; 9 bases fit TRBD1. Trimming at V came to 6 bases and at J to 4 bases, leaving 10 bases not matched to a gene. The CDR3 contains 16 residues. Looked up from germline, CDR1 is LNHDA and CDR2 is SQIVND (reference sequence). CDR3 sequence reads: CASSLIQGARKNIQYF. For the CDR3, the DNA is TGTGCCAGTAGCCTTATACAGGGGGCGCGTAAAAACATTCAGTACTTC.

CDR3 residues: CASSFSAGRRDDNEQFF. The CDR3 DNA sequence: TGTGCCAGCAGTTTCTCGGCCGGGAGAAGGGACGACAATGAGCAGTTCTTC. J is TRBJ2-1 and V is TRBV27; possible D gene TRBD2, 6 bases. Trimming took 3 bases from V and 5 from J, leaving 20 bases between them. CDR1 and CDR2 (germline): MNHEY, SMNVEV (reference sequence). The CDR3 covers 17 residues.

This chain joins TRBV27 and TRBJ2-2; 7 positions agree with TRBD2. This CDR3 has 18 residues. CDR1 and CDR2 from the germline V gene are MNHEY and SMNVEV (reference sequence). V lost 1 base to trimming and J lost 4 bases; unmatched junction nucleotides: 12. The CDR3 nucleotides read TGTGCCAGCAGTTTATTAGCGGGCCATCAGATTTTCACCGGGGAGCTGTTTTTT. It translates to CASSLLAGHQIFTGELFF.

The chain combines TRBV21-1 with TRBJ2-5. TRBV21-1 is an annotated pseudogene. CDR3 length: 17 residues. CDR3 sequence: CASSKSRRCFEQETQYF. CDR3 sequence (DNA): TGTGCCAGCAGCAAAAGTCGACGGTGTTTTGAGCAAGAGACCCAGTACTTC.

The chain carries TRBV5-6 and TRBJ2-1, with D perhaps assigned TRBD1 or TRBD2 (5 bases each). The CDR3 is 16 amino acids. The germline V gene has CDR1 SGHDT and CDR2 YYEEEE. Between the trimmed V and J ends, which lost 4 bases and 2 bases, there was a span of 16 bases. The CDR3 DNA sequence: TGTGCCAGCAGCCCGGGGCAGGTTTTTACCTACAATGAGCAGTTCTTC. Translating gives CASSPGQVFTYNEQFF.

This chain uses TRBV5-5 with TRBJ2-5; weak D call: TRBD1 (6 bases). Trimming shortened V by 0 bases and J by 4 bases, and 7 bases separated the two germline ends. Germline V CDR1 and CDR2: SGHKS, YYEKEE (reference sequence). CDR3 length equals 13 residues. The CDR3 loop is CASSLGQVETQYF. CDR3 coding DNA: TGTGCCAGCAGCTTGGGACAGGTAGAGACCCAGTACTTC.

The chain has TRBV4-1 and TRBJ2-5, with TRBD2 identical over 10 bases. The CDR3 extends over 19 amino acids. The J segment lost 2 bases and the V segment lost 0 bases, leaving 12 bases of the junction unmatched. The germline gives CDR1 MGHRA, CDR2 YSYEKL. CDR3 residues: CASSQDRTSGIVGQETQYF. The CDR3 DNA sequence: TGCGCCAGCAGCCAAGATCGTACTAGCGGGATAGTGGGGCAAGAGACCCAGTACTTC.

This chain uses TRBV6-5 with TRBJ1-1; D may be TRBD1 (6 bases). The CDR3 loop spans 16 amino acids. The ends were cut back, 3 bases at V and 4 bases at J, with 18 bases in the middle. CDR1 MNHEY and CDR2 SVGAGI come from the germline V gene. The CDR3: CASSYKFTGRFTEAFF. The CDR3, as DNA: TGTGCCAGCAGTTATAAGTTCACAGGGAGGTTCACTGAAGCTTTCTTT.